This TCR beta chain was sequenced for a study of CD8 T cells in ankylosing spondylitis. Study conclusions and caveats: Disease-linked clones bore a CD8+ phenotype and were relatively rare in peripheral blood.

This clonotype was seen ten or more times. Its antigen is unknown. Quantitative barcoded 5'-RACE was used to prepare TCR beta libraries. Via MiXCR, TCRdb re-called the 5' RACE reads, giving one row per CDR3 protein. The sample carries roughly 150,000 distinct CDR3 sequences, roughly a third recorded once. The CDR3 contains 15 residues. Germline CDR1 and CDR2: KGHSH and LQKENI. Trimming left V 3 bases short and J 4 bases short, with 15 bases between. The rearrangement uses TRBV18 and TRBJ1-1; D might be TRBD1 (5 bases). The sample consisted of synovial fluid, either unsorted or a sorted T cell fraction (not recorded which). The clonotype comes from a male donor with ankylosing spondylitis. The CDR3 sequence: CASSPSTIGTTEAFF. CDR3 sequence (DNA): TGTGCCAGCTCACCCTCTACAATAGGGACCACTGAAGCTTTCTTT.